This TCR beta chain was captured in a study of T cell repertoires in cytomegalovirus infection. Study context: Public signatures in TCR beta pointed to CMV infection and matching HLA type.

Study-level results: HLA-C-restricted CMV-specific TCR beta clonotypes were dominant in the ex vivo response. Of the TCR beta families, the public ones yielded a cumulative frequency that identified carriers of CMV plus the relevant HLA.

Notes on this clonotype: The antigen is not known.

The CDR3 spans 14 residues. Germline assignment: CDR1 SGHVS and CDR2 FNYEAQ. Trimming removed 5 bases from V and 5 bases from J, with 15 bases in between. MiXCR was run by TCRdb on the reads, yielding one entry per CDR3 protein. The repertoire includes approximately 350,000 distinct CDR3 sequences, about 35% of them detected once, and roughly 14% sits in the top ten. Sequenced here: cultured PBMCs, sampled from culture after CMV antigen stimulation. The chain carries TRBV7-6 and TRBJ2-5; D might be TRBD2 (6 bases). This clonotype was sampled from a human donor in good health (CMV status not recorded). Some clones in this sample may be carry-over from other donors' samples. The CDR3 spells CASSRIGGPETQYF. For the CDR3, the DNA is TGTGCCAGCAGCCGCATCGGGGGACCGGAGACCCAGTACTTC. Using reference TRBV7-6 and TRBJ2-5 for the parts outside the CDR3, the full variable domain is GAGVSQSPRYKVTKRGQDVALRCDPISGHVSLYWYRQALGQGPEFLTYFNYEAQQDKSGLPNDRFSAERPEGSISTLTIQRTEQRDSAMYRCASSRIGGPETQYFGPGTRLLVL.